Listed below are T cell receptor beta chains from one sample, sequenced in a study of PD-1 blockade in mismatch repair-deficient tumors. Produced via immunoSEQ multiplex PCR; TCRdb's table is partial and in-frame only. The sample carries about 84,000 clones, approximately 81% recorded once. The specimen comprised peripheral blood, sampled 12 weeks after starting pembrolizumab. The source of these receptors is an adult with mismatch repair-deficient cancer. CDR3s include the opening cysteine and the closing phenylalanine or tryptophan. A D gene is named only where the DNA matches it firmly. Clone size is shown for a subset of rows, as once, few, many or a class of expanded clone.

J gene: TRBJ1-4; V gene: TRBV6-5; clone size: .; D gene: .; CDR3 protein: CASRVRPGEKLFF; CDR3 DNA: TGTGCCAGCCGGGTCCGTCCTGGGGAAAAACTGTTTTTT
J gene: TRBJ2-7; V gene: TRBV27; clone size: .; D gene: TRBD2; CDR3 protein: CASSLWPSGNEQYF; CDR3 DNA: TGTGCCAGCAGTTTGTGGCCTAGCGGGAACGAGCAGTACTTC
J gene: TRBJ1-2; V gene: TRBV7-3; clone size: .; D gene: .; CDR3 protein: CASSSDARSGYTF; CDR3 DNA: TGTGCCAGCAGCTCGGACGCACGGAGTGGCTACACCTTC
J gene: TRBJ1-1; V gene: TRBV27; clone size: .; D gene: .; CDR3 protein: CASSLRRNTEAFF; CDR3 DNA: TGTGCCAGCAGTTTAAGACGGAACACTGAAGCTTTCTTT
J gene: TRBJ2-2; V gene: TRBV4-2; clone size: .; D gene: .; CDR3 protein: CASSLDGRATGELFF; CDR3 DNA: TGTGCCAGCAGCTTGGACGGAAGGGCCACCGGGGAGCTGTTTTTT
J gene: TRBJ2-2; V gene: TRBV12-5; clone size: .; D gene: .; CDR3 protein: CASGLVPRGVIQENTGELFF; CDR3 DNA: TGTGCTAGTGGTTTGGTACCCAGGGGGGTGATCCAGGAGAACACCGGGGAGCTGTTTTTT
J gene: TRBJ2-7; V gene: TRBV6-1; clone size: .; D gene: .; CDR3 protein: CASRTSYEQYF; CDR3 DNA: TGTGCCAGCAGAACTAGTTACGAGCAGTACTTC
J gene: TRBJ2-5; V gene: TRBV28; clone size: .; D gene: .; CDR3 protein: CASGLVGPQETQYF; CDR3 DNA: TGTGCCAGCGGGCTCGTAGGCCCGCAAGAGACCCAGTACTTC
J gene: TRBJ2-2; V gene: TRBV15; clone size: .; D gene: .; CDR3 protein: CATSTGDGELFF; CDR3 DNA: TGTGCCACCAGCACAGGGGACGGGGAGCTGTTTTTT
J gene: TRBJ2-1; V gene: TRBV18; clone size: .; D gene: TRBD2; CDR3 protein: CASATRTSGSWDEQFF; CDR3 DNA: TGTGCCAGCGCAACAAGGACTAGCGGGAGTTGGGATGAGCAGTTCTTC
J gene: TRBJ1-1; V gene: TRBV7-9; clone size: .; D gene: .; CDR3 protein: CASSPLFQGTEAFF; CDR3 DNA: TGTGCCAGCAGCCCACTCTTTCAGGGCACTGAAGCTTTCTTT
J gene: TRBJ2-2; V gene: TRBV27; clone size: .; D gene: TRBD2; CDR3 protein: CASTTRGAGGGTGELFF; CDR3 DNA: TGTGCCAGCACCACACGGGGGGCGGGAGGCGGCACCGGGGAGCTGTTTTTT
J gene: TRBJ1-1; V gene: TRBV7-3; clone size: .; D gene: .; CDR3 protein: CASSLQARGTEAFF; CDR3 DNA: TGTGCCAGCAGCTTACAGGCCCGAGGCACTGAAGCTTTCTTT
J gene: TRBJ2-5; V gene: TRBV6-6; clone size: .; D gene: TRBD1; CDR3 protein: CASSRGTGGETQYF; CDR3 DNA: TGTGCCAGCAGTCGAGGGACAGGGGGAGAGACCCAGTACTTC
J gene: TRBJ1-3; V gene: TRBV5-6; clone size: .; D gene: TRBD1; CDR3 protein: CASSFKQGRLSGNTIYF; CDR3 DNA: TGTGCCAGCAGCTTTAAACAGGGGAGGCTCTCTGGAAACACCATATATTTT
J gene: TRBJ2-1; V gene: TRBV18; clone size: .; D gene: TRBD1; CDR3 protein: CASSPVTGVSSYNEQFF; CDR3 DNA: TGTGCCAGCTCACCAGTGACAGGGGTCAGCTCCTACAATGAGCAGTTCTTC
J gene: TRBJ1-2; V gene: TRBV27; clone size: .; D gene: .; CDR3 protein: CASSLSWGNYGYTF; CDR3 DNA: TGTGCCAGCAGTTTATCATGGGGGAACTATGGCTACACCTTC
J gene: TRBJ2-5; V gene: TRBV19; clone size: once; D gene: TRBD2; CDR3 protein: CASSKGLAETQYF; CDR3 DNA: TGTGCCAGTAGCAAGGGACTAGCTGAGACCCAGTACTTC
J gene: TRBJ1-3; V gene: TRBV6-1; clone size: .; D gene: .; CDR3 protein: CASSEQPSGVQSGNTIYF; CDR3 DNA: TGTGCCAGCAGTGAACAGCCGTCGGGGGTTCAATCTGGAAACACCATATATTTT
J gene: TRBJ2-4; V gene: TRBV5-1; clone size: .; D gene: TRBD1; CDR3 protein: CASSSRTGEGTKNIQYF; CDR3 DNA: TGCGCCAGCAGCTCCCGGACAGGGGAAGGGACCAAAAACATTCAGTACTTC
J gene: TRBJ2-7; V gene: TRBV5-1; clone size: .; D gene: TRBD1; CDR3 protein: CASSLMGQGAYEQYF; CDR3 DNA: TGCGCCAGCAGCTTGATGGGACAGGGGGCGTACGAGCAGTACTTC
J gene: TRBJ2-1; V gene: TRBV9; clone size: .; D gene: TRBD2; CDR3 protein: CASSPLGGVVGNEQFF; CDR3 DNA: TGTGCCAGCAGCCCCTTGGGAGGGGTGGTCGGCAATGAGCAGTTCTTC
J gene: TRBJ2-5; V gene: TRBV19; clone size: many; D gene: TRBD2; CDR3 protein: CASTASGSGGGQETQYF; CDR3 DNA: TGTGCCAGTACCGCTAGCGGGAGTGGTGGCGGGCAAGAGACCCAGTACTTC
J gene: TRBJ2-1; V gene: TRBV7-9; clone size: .; D gene: .; CDR3 protein: CASSFGTYNEQFF; CDR3 DNA: TGTGCCAGCAGCTTCGGTACCTACAATGAGCAGTTCTTC
J gene: TRBJ2-7; V gene: TRBV28; clone size: .; D gene: .; CDR3 protein: CASTSGGDGHIEQYF; CDR3 DNA: TGTGCCAGTACCTCAGGGGGGGATGGACATATCGAGCAGTACTTC
J gene: TRBJ2-5; V gene: TRBV4-1; clone size: .; D gene: .; CDR3 protein: CASSQAFLAQKETQYF; CDR3 DNA: TGCGCCAGCAGCCAAGCTTTTCTAGCACAAAAAGAGACCCAGTACTTC
J gene: TRBJ2-5; V gene: TRBV5-1; clone size: once; D gene: TRBD1; CDR3 protein: CASSGDRALGTQYF; CDR3 DNA: TGCGCCAGCAGCGGGGACAGGGCCTTAGGGACCCAGTACTTC
J gene: TRBJ2-5; V gene: TRBV5-1; clone size: .; D gene: TRBD2; CDR3 protein: CASSGILGAGDQETQYF; CDR3 DNA: TGCGCCAGCAGCGGGATCCTCGGGGCGGGGGACCAAGAGACCCAGTACTTC
J gene: TRBJ1-2; V gene: TRBV7-9; clone size: .; D gene: TRBD1; CDR3 protein: CASVGQGYGYTF; CDR3 DNA: TGTGCCAGCGTGGGACAGGGGTATGGCTACACCTTC